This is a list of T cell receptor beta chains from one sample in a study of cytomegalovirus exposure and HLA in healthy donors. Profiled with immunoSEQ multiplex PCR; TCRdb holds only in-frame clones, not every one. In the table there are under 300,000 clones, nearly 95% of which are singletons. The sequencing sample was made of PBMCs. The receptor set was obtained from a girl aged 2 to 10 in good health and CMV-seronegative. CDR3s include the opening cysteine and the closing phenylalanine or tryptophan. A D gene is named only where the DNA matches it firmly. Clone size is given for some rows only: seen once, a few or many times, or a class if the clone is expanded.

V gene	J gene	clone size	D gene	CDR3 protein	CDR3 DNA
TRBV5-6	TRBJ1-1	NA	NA	CASSSGGKRAFF	TGTGCCAGCAGCTCTGGAGGGAAGAGAGCTTTCTTT
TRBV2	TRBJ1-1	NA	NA	CASRLFSTEAFF	TGTGCCAGCCGACTTTTTAGCACTGAAGCTTTCTTT
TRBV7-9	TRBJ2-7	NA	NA	CASTTRELAPSYEQYF	TGTGCCAGCACGACCCGGGAGTTGGCCCCCTCCTACGAGCAGTACTTC
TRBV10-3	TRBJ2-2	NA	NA	CAISESREAGELFF	TGTGCCATCAGTGAGTCCAGGGAAGCCGGGGAGCTGTTTTTT
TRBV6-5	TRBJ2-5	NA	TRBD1	CASSPDRGRFGEQYF	TGTGCCAGCAGCCCGGACAGGGGGCGGTTCGGGGAGCAGTACTTC
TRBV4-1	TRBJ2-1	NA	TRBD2	CASSQEMTSEYNEQFF	TGCGCCAGCAGCCAGGAAATGACTAGCGAGTACAATGAGCAGTTCTTC
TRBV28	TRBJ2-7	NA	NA	CASSLSRPDREGTGEQYF	TGTGCCAGCAGTTTATCACGACCGGACAGGGAGGGTACCGGCGAGCAGTACTTC
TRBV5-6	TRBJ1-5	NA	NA	CASSRSEYSNQPQHF	TGTGCCAGCAGCCGATCGGAGTATAGCAATCAGCCCCAGCATTTT
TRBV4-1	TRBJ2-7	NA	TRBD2	CASSQDWAGGGYEQYF	TGCGCCAGCAGCCAAGATTGGGCGGGAGGGGGGTACGAGCAGTACTTC
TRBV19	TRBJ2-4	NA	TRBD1	CASSGGQGLAKNIQYF	TGTGCCAGTAGTGGAGGACAGGGACTAGCCAAAAACATTCAGTACTTC
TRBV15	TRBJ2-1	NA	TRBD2	CATRGGGVGEQFF	TGTGCCACCAGAGGCGGGGGGGTAGGGGAGCAGTTCTTC
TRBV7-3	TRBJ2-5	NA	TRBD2	CASSYGGGQKETQYF	TGTGCCAGCAGCTACGGGGGGGGGCAGAAAGAGACCCAGTACTTC
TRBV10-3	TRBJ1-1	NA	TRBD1	CAIRDTQGAMNTEAFF	TGTGCCATCAGGGATACTCAGGGGGCCATGAACACTGAAGCTTTCTTT
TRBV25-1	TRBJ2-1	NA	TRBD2	CASSRASGLYNEQFF	TGTGCCAGCAGCCGAGCTAGCGGGCTTTACAATGAGCAGTTCTTC
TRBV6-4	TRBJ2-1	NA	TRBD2	CASSPRTSGRVEQFF	TGTGCCAGCTCGCCCCGGACTAGCGGGAGGGTCGAGCAGTTCTTC
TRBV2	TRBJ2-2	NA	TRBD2	CASSQPGLAGVGAGGELFF	TGTGCCAGCAGCCAACCGGGACTAGCGGGAGTCGGTGCCGGCGGGGAGCTGTTTTTT
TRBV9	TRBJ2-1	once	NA	CASSVEVASNEQFF	TGTGCCAGCAGCGTAGAGGTGGCTAGCAATGAGCAGTTCTTC
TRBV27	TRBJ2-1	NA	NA	CASSVGQGIEFF	NA
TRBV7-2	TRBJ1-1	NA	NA	CASSLGPFPLAFF	TGTGCCAGCAGCTTAGGGCCCTTTCCCCTGGCTTTCTTT
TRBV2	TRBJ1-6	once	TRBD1	CASSGDRVFSYNSPLHF	TGTGCCAGCAGCGGGGACAGGGTGTTCTCCTATAATTCACCCCTCCACTTT
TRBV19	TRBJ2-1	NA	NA	CASKDGGGGNEQFF	TGTGCCAGTAAGGATGGAGGGGGGGGTAATGAGCAGTTCTTC
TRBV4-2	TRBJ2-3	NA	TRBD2	CASSQAQSGGPSTDTQYF	TGTGCCAGCAGCCAAGCTCAATCGGGGGGGCCGAGCACAGATACGCAGTATTTT
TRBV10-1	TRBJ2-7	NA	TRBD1	CASSLEGAPYEQYF	TGCGCCAGCAGCTTAGAGGGGGCTCCCTACGAGCAGTACTTC
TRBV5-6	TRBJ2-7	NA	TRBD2	CASSRTSGRVYEQYF	TGTGCCAGCAGCCGGACTAGCGGGAGAGTCTACGAGCAGTACTTC
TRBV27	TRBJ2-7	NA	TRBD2	CASSLRTSGGAYEQYF	TGTGCCAGCAGCCTTAGGACTAGCGGGGGGGCCTACGAGCAGTACTTC
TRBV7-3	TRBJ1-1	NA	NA	CASRLTPRTEAFF	TGTGCCAGCAGACTTACACCGCGGACTGAAGCTTTCTTT
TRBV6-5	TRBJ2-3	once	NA	CASRTGTDTQYF	TGTGCCAGCAGAACAGGCACAGATACGCAGTATTTT
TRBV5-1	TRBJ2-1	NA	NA	CASTPGLDEYNEQFF	TGCGCCAGCACCCCGGGACTCGACGAGTACAATGAGCAGTTCTTC
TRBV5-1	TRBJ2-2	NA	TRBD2	CASSLWGLGTGELFF	TGCGCCAGCAGCTTGTGGGGACTAGGCACCGGGGAGCTGTTTTTT
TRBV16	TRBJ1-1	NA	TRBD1	CASSQWDRTNTEAFF	TGTGCCAGCAGCCAATGGGACAGGACAAACACTGAAGCTTTCTTT
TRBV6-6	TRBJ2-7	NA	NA	CASRTEYEQYF	TGTGCCAGCAGGACAGAATACGAGCAGTACTTC
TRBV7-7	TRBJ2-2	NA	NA	CASSQRTDLTNTGELFF	TGTGCTAGCAGCCAGCGGACGGACCTTACGAACACCGGGGAGCTGTTTTTT
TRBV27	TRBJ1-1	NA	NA	CASSPGPTDSHTEAFF	TGTGCCAGCAGTCCAGGCCCGACCGACAGTCACACTGAAGCTTTCTTT
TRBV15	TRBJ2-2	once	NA	CATSHSTNTGELFF	TGTGCCACCAGTCATTCTACGAACACCGGGGAGCTGTTTTTT
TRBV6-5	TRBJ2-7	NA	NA	CASSRTATYEQYF	TGTGCCAGCAGTAGGACTGCCACCTACGAGCAGTACTTC
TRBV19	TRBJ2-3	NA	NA	CASGGRDTQYF	TGTGCCAGCGGTGGTAGAGATACGCAGTATTTT
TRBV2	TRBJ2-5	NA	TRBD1	CASTLRGQGETQYF	TGTGCCAGCACACTACGTGGACAGGGAGAGACCCAGTACTTC
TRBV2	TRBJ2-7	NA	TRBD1	CASRTDRDEQYF	TGTGCCAGCAGGACGGACAGGGACGAGCAGTACTTC
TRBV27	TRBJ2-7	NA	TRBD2	CASSLWTSGSEQYF	TGTGCCAGCAGTTTATGGACTAGCGGGAGCGAGCAGTACTTC
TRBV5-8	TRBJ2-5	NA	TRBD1	CASSLAFWDSQETQYF	TGTGCCAGCAGCTTGGCCTTCTGGGACAGCCAAGAGACCCAGTACTTC
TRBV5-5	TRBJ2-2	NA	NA	CASSLGPGLPGELFF	TGTGCCAGCAGCTTAGGTCCAGGGCTCCCCGGGGAGCTGTTTTTT
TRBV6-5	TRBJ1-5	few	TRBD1	CASSTGTGVGQPQHF	TGTGCCAGCAGCACCGGGACAGGGGTAGGTCAGCCCCAGCATTTT
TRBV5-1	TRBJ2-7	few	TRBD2	CASSLPGTSGVTYEQYF	TGCGCCAGCAGCTTGCCTGGGACTAGCGGGGTAACCTACGAGCAGTACTTC
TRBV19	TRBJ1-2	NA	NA	CASSMQTASYGYTF	TGTGCCAGTAGTATGCAGACAGCCTCCTATGGCTACACCTTC
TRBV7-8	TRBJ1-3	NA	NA	CASSLREAGNTIYF	TGTGCCAGCAGCTTAAGGGAGGCTGGAAACACCATATATTTT